Below, 15 T cell receptor beta chains from the same sample are listed, as sequenced in a study of beta chain features in type 1 diabetes. Sequenced material consisted of expressed TCRB transcripts (all of the isolated RNA was reverse transcribed). Some clones are missing from TCRdb's copy, which holds only in-frame ones; the method was immunoSEQ multiplex PCR. The sample includes about 360,000 clones, over 9.5% seen only once; the top ten take roughly 0.017%. Sequencing was done on a sample of naive CD4+ T cells from blood. The receptor set was obtained from a man in his late teens or twenties in good health.

On this clone: This sample includes further DNA sequences coding for the same CDR3. The chain is built from TRBV29-1 and TRBJ1-1, with D possibly being TRBD1 (5 bases). In germline, CDR1 is SQVTM, CDR2 ANQGSEA. With 1 base removed from V and 0 bases from J, the gap between germline ends came to 6 bases. The CDR3 loop spans 13 amino acids. CDR3 in DNA: TGCAGCGTTGAAGGACAGTTGAACACTGAAGCTTTCTTT. The encoded protein is CSVEGQLNTEAFF.

There are a few counts of this clone. The gene calls are TRBV4-3 and TRBJ1-2; D gene unclear. Germline assignment: CDR1 LGHNA and CDR2 YSLEER. The CDR3 runs 16 residues. V lost 1 base and J lost 3, with 15 bases in between. The CDR3 DNA is TGCGCCAGCAGCCAAGGGCTCCGGGGAGGAGACTATGGCTACACCTTC. Protein: CASSQGLRGGDYGYTF.

The chain couples TRBV9 to TRBJ2-7; D remains ambiguous. Germline V gene lookup returns CDR1 SGDLS and CDR2 YYNGEE. The V gene lost 3 bases and the J gene lost 1 base, with 11 bases spanning the gap. This CDR3 spans 14 amino acids. CDR3 amino acids: CASSAHSNSYEQYF. In nucleotides, the CDR3 is TGTGCCAGCAGCGCCCACAGTAATTCCTACGAGCAGTACTTC. Looking up the rest from reference TRBV9 and TRBJ2-7 gives the full variable domain: DSGVTQTPKHLITATGQRVTLRCSPRSGDLSVYWYQQSLDQGLQFLIQYYNGEERAKGNILERFSAQQFPDLHSELNLSSLELGDSALYFCASSAHSNSYEQYFGPGTRLTVT.

Comments on this clone: This sample includes further DNA sequences coding for the same CDR3. CDR3 in amino acids: CASSLDREETQYF. The CDR3 nucleotides are TGTGCCAGCAGCCTGGACAGGGAGGAGACCCAGTACTTC. The chain has TRBV7-3 and TRBJ2-5, with 8 nucleotides matching TRBD1. The trim removed 5 bases at V and 5 bases at J, leaving 4 bases unmatched. This CDR3 has 13 residues. Germline CDR1 is SGHTA and CDR2 is FQGTGA.

J is TRBJ2-5 and V is TRBV6-4; 10 positions match TRBD1. V lost 4 bases, J lost 2 bases, and 4 bases stayed unmatched. This CDR3 is 15 amino acids long. CDR1 is MRHNA and CDR2 is SNTAGT in the germline V gene. In DNA form, the CDR3 reads TGTGCCAGCAGTGGACAGGGGGCTTGTCAAGAGACCCAGTACTTC. As protein: CASSGQGACQETQYF.

This chain joins TRBV19 and TRBJ2-7; D not certain. V was clipped by 1 base and J by 2 bases, with 9 bases between them. CDR1 and CDR2 from the germline V gene are LNHDA and SQIVND (reference sequence). This CDR3 has 14 amino acids. The CDR3 bases are TGTGCCAGTAGTATAGGCGGTGAAACCTACGAGCAGTACTTC. Translated, it gives CASSIGGETYEQYF.

This clone was counted a few times. This chain connects TRBV30 to TRBJ2-7; TRBD1 agrees at 9 bases. Trimming removed 3 bases from V and 4 bases from J; junction bases left unmatched: 4. This CDR3 contains 13 residues. Germline V gives CDR1 GTSNPN, CDR2 SVGIG (reference sequence). As DNA, the CDR3 is TGTGCCTGGAGGGGGGACAGGGAGTACGAGCAGTACTTC. Encoded protein: CAWRGDREYEQYF.

V is TRBV7-8 and J is TRBJ2-5; 8 nucleotides match TRBD2. J was trimmed by 5 bases and V by 0 bases; bases with no gene match: 8. The CDR3 loop spans 16 amino acids. The germline CDR1 and CDR2 sequences are SGHVS and FQNEAQ. CDR3 DNA sequence: TGTGCCAGCAGCTTAGCGAGCGGGAGTTCTGGGGAGACCCAGTACTTC. Protein sequence: CASSLASGSSGETQYF.

This clone was seen more than once but under ten times. The V gene is TRBV2, the J gene TRBJ2-7; 7 bases match TRBD2. Germline trimming cut 10 bases from V and 6 bases from J; bases unmatched to any gene: 9. The CDR3 has 12 residues. CDR1 is SNHLY and CDR2 is FYNNEI in the germline V gene. CDR3 sequence reads: CATRAGVGEQYF. The CDR3 coding sequence is TGTGCCACCAGGGCGGGGGTCGGCGAGCAGTACTTC.

This clone was found a few times. This sequence joins TRBV7-3 and TRBJ2-7; TRBD2 aligns across 15 bases. The V gene end was trimmed by 5 bases and the J gene end by 6 bases; junction bases not matched to a gene: 5. The CDR3 loop spans 15 amino acids. Germline CDR1 SGHTA, CDR2 FQGTGA. CDR3 amino acids: CASSPGLAGGGEQYF. CDR3 nucleotide sequence: TGTGCCAGCAGCCCAGGACTAGCGGGAGGGGGCGAGCAGTACTTC.

This clone turned up a few times. This chain links TRBV5-4 with TRBJ2-1; no clear D. The germline V gene has CDR1 SGHNT and CDR2 YYREEE (reference sequence). CDR3 length: 15 residues. The V end was cut by 0 bases, the J end by 2 bases, with 9 bases between. The CDR3 sequence is CASSLAGSTYNEQFF. CDR3 in DNA: TGTGCCAGCAGCTTGGCGGGTAGCACCTACAATGAGCAGTTCTTC.

Concerning this clone itself: The sample holds other DNA sequences that translate to the same CDR3. The rearrangement uses TRBV7-3 and TRBJ2-1, with TRBD2 matching 10 bases. Losses at the gene ends were 5 bases for V and 3 bases for J; bases not matched to a gene: 4. CDR1 and CDR2 from the germline V gene are SGHTA and FQGTGA. The CDR3 consists of 15 residues. For the CDR3, the DNA is TGTGCCAGCAGCAGCGGACTAGCGGACTACAATGAGCAGTTCTTC. Protein sequence: CASSSGLADYNEQFF.

This clone appeared a few times. This sequence joins TRBV5-1 and TRBJ2-5; 7 nucleotides agree with TRBD2. Germline assignment: CDR1 SGHRS and CDR2 YFSETQ. The CDR3 runs 15 residues. The trim removed 2 bases at V and 3 bases at J, leaving 7 bases unmatched. The CDR3 spells CASSFQAGNEETQYF. The DNA of the CDR3 is TGCGCCAGCAGCTTCCAAGCGGGGAACGAAGAGACCCAGTACTTC. The whole variable domain, filled in from reference TRBV5-1 and TRBJ2-5, reads KAGVTQTPRYLIKTRGQQVTLSCSPISGHRSVSWYQQTPGQGLQFLFEYFSETQRNKGNFPGRFSGRQFSNSRSEMNVSTLELGDSALYLCASSFQAGNEETQYFGPGTRLLVL.

This clone was seen a few times. The chain joins TRBV4-1 to TRBJ1-1; maybe TRBD1 (6 bases). This CDR3 spans 14 amino acids. Germline CDR1 reads MGHRA; CDR2 reads YSYEKL. V was trimmed by 3 bases and J by 5 bases, leaving 13 bases between them. For the CDR3, the DNA is TGCGCCAGCAGCCATACAGACACAGGGACTGAAGCTTTCTTT. It yields the protein CASSHTDTGTEAFF.

The chain joins TRBV30 to TRBJ1-2; D gene uncertain. V lost 2 bases, J lost 7 bases, and 14 bases lay in between. This CDR3 has 13 residues. Germline CDR1 GTSNPN, CDR2 SVGIG (reference sequence). CDR3 region: CAWSSRRERGYTF. In DNA, the CDR3 is TGTGCCTGGAGTTCACGGAGGGAGCGTGGCTACACCTTC.